The entry that follows covers one TCR beta chain sequence. The data were obtained in a study of control samples from healthy donors and cancer patients. Trimming took off 1 base at V and 8 bases at J, with 11 bases between the two ends. CDR1 is SGHDN, CDR2 FVKESK, per germline. The CDR3 runs to 13 residues. This table comes from immunoSEQ multiplex PCR, and its TCRdb copy is limited to in-frame clones, with some not included. Of roughly 160,000 clones in the sample, nearly 96% are singletons; the top ten hold 1%. Input material: blood. This receptor was identified in a woman aged 25 to 39 in good health. This chain links TRBV14 with TRBJ1-2, with D perhaps matching TRBD1 (5 bases). The CDR3: CASSQGGVGGYTF. For the CDR3, the DNA is TGTGCCAGCAGCCAAGGAGGGGTTGGGGGCTACACCTTC. Full variable domain (outside the CDR3, taken from reference TRBV14 and TRBJ1-2): EAGVTQFPSHSVIEKGQTVTLRCDPISGHDNLYWYRRVMGKEIKFLLHFVKESKQDESGMPNNRFLAERTGGTYSTLKVQPAELEDSGVYFCASSQGGVGGYTFGSGTRLTVV.